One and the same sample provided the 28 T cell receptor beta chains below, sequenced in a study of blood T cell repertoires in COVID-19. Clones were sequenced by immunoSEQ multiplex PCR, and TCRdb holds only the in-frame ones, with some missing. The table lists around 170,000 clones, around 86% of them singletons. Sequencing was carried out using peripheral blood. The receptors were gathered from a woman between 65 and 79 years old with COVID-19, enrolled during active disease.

The CDR3 DNA follows: TGTGCCAGTAGCCCACAACACGTCGGACAGAAAAGATTTGGAAACACCATATATTTT. Amino acid sequence: CASSPQHVGQKRFGNTIYF. The rearrangement links TRBV19 to TRBJ1-3, with TRBD1 as a possible D gene (6 bases). CDR3 length: 19 amino acids. V dropped 6 bases and J dropped 3 bases, with 27 bases sitting between them. The germline CDR1 and CDR2 sequences are LNHDA and SQIVND (reference sequence).

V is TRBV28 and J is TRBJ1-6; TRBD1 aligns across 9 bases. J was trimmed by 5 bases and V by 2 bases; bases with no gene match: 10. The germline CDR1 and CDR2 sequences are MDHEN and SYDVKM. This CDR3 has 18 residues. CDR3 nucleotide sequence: TGTGCCAGCAGTTTAAGGGCCGGGGGGACAGGGAATAATTCACCCCTCCACTTT. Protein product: CASSLRAGGTGNNSPLHF.

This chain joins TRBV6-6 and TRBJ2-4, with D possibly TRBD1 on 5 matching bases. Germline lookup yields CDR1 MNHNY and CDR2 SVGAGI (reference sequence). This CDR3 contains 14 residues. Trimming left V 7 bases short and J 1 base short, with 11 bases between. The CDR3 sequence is CASTQGAAKNIQYF. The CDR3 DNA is TGTGCCAGCACCCAGGGCGCCGCCAAAAACATTCAGTACTTC.

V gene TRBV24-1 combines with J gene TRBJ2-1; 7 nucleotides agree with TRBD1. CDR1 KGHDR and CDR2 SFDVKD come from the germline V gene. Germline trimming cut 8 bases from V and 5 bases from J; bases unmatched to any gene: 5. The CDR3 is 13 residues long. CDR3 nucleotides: TGTGCCACCATGGGGACAGAGCACAATGAGCAGTTCTTC. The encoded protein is CATMGTEHNEQFF.

The CDR3, as DNA: TGTGCCAGCAGCGTAGATACTAACTATGGCTACACCTTC. Translating gives CASSVDTNYGYTF. The rearrangement uses TRBV9 and TRBJ1-2; no clear D gene. Germline V gene data show CDR1 as SGDLS and CDR2 as YYNGEE. The CDR3 is 13 residues long. Trimming left V 0 bases short and J 0 bases short, with 3 bases between. The complete variable domain, with remaining parts taken from reference TRBV9 and TRBJ1-2, reads DSGVTQTPKHLITATGQRVTLRCSPRSGDLSVYWYQQSLDQGLQFLIQYYNGEERAKGNILERFSAQQFPDLHSELNLSSLELGDSALYFCASSVDTNYGYTFGSGTRLTVV.

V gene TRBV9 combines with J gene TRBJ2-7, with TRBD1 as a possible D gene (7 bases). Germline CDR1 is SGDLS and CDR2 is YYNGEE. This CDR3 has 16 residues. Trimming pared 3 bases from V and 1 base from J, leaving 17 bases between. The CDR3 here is CASSGGGGGNSYEQYF. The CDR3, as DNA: TGTGCCAGCAGCGGAGGAGGGGGCGGGAATTCCTACGAGCAGTACTTC.

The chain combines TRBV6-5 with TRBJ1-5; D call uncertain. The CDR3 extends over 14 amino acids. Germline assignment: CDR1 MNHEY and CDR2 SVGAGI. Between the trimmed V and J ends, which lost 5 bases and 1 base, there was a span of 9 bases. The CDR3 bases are TGTGCCAGCAGTCGGACTCTAAGCAATCAGCCCCAGCATTTT. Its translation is CASSRTLSNQPQHF.

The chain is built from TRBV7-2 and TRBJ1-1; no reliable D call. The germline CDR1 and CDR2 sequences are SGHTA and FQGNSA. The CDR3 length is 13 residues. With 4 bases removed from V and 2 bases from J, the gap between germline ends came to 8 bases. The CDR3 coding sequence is TGTGCCAGCAGCTCACAGAAAAACACTGAAGCTTTCTTT. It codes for CASSSQKNTEAFF.

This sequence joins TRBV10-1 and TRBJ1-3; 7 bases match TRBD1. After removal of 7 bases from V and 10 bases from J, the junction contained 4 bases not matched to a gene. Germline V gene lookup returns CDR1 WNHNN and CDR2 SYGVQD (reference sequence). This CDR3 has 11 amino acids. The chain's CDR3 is CASKRQGTIYF. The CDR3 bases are TGCGCCAGCAAGCGACAGGGAACCATATATTTT.

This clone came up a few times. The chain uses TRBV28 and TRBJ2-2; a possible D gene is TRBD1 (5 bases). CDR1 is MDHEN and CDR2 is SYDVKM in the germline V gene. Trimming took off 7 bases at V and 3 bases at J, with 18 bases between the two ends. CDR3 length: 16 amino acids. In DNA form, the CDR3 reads TGTGCCAGCACCACCCTAAAGGGGCTCGACACCGGGGAGCTGTTTTTT. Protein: CASTTLKGLDTGELFF.

This CDR3 is CASSLALPPGEQFF. The DNA of the CDR3 is TGTGCCAGCAGCTTAGCCCTACCCCCCGGGGAGCAGTTCTTC. The chain joins TRBV11-2 to TRBJ2-1, with D unresolved. With 1 base removed from V and 10 bases from J, the gap between germline ends came to 14 bases. CDR1 and CDR2 from the germline V gene are SGHAT and FQNNGV. CDR3 length equals 14 residues.

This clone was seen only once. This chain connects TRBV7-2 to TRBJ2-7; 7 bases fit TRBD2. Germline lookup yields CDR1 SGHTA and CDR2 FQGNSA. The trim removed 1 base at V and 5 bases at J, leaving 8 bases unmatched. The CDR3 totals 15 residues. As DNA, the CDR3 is TGTGCCAGCAGCTTAGAGGCGGGAGAGGTCCACGAGCAGTACTTC. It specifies CASSLEAGEVHEQYF. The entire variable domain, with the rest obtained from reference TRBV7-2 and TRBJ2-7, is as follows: GAGVSQSPSNKVTEKGKDVELRCDPISGHTALYWYRQSLGQGLEFLIYFQGNSAPDKSGLPSDRFSAERTGGSVSTLTIQRTQQEDSAVYLCASSLEAGEVHEQYFGPGTRLTVT.

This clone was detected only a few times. Here the CDR3 reads CASSSGTGTVSPLHF. The CDR3 region has the DNA TGCGCCAGCAGCTCAGGGACAGGGACAGTCTCACCCCTCCACTTT. The chain recombines TRBV5-1 with TRBJ1-6; TRBD1 agrees at 9 bases. CDR1 and CDR2 from the germline V gene are SGHRS and YFSETQ. CDR3 length: 15 residues. The trim removed 3 bases at V and 10 bases at J, leaving 8 bases unmatched.

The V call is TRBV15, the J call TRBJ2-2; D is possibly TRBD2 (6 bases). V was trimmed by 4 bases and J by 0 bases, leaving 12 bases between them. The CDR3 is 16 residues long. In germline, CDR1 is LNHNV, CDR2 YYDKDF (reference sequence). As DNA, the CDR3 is TGTGCCACCAGCAAGTCGGGACTCGCGAACACCGGGGAGCTGTTTTTT. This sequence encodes CATSKSGLANTGELFF.

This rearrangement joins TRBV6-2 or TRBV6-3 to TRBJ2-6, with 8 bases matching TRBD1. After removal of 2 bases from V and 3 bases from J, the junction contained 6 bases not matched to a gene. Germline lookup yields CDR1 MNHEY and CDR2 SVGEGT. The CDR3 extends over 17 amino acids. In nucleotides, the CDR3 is TGTGCCAGCAGTTACCAGGGGGCACGAAGTGGGGCCAACGTCCTGACTTTC. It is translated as CASSYQGARSGANVLTF.

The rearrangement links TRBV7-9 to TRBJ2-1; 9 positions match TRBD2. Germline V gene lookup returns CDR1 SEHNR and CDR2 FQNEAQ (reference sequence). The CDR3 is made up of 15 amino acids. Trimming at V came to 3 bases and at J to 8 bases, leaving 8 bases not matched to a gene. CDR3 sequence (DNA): TGTGCCAGCAGCTTTCTTAGCGGGAGCGAATATGAGCAGTTCTTC. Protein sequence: CASSFLSGSEYEQFF.

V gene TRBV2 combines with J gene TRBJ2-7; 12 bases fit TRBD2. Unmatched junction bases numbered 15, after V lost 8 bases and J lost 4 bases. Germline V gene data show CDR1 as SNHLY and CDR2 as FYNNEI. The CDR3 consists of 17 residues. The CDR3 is CASRQTSGSLPLYEQYF. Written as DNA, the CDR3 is TGTGCCAGCCGACAGACTAGCGGGAGCCTCCCTCTTTACGAGCAGTACTTC.

CDR3 coding DNA: TGCGCCAGCAGCCTATACAATGAGCAGTTCTTC. Translating gives CASSLYNEQFF. This chain connects TRBV5-1 to TRBJ2-1; D uncertain. Trimming shortened V by 4 bases and J by 4 bases, and 3 bases separated the two germline ends. The CDR3 sequence is 11 residues long. Germline V gene lookup returns CDR1 SGHRS and CDR2 YFSETQ. Combining the CDR3 with reference TRBV5-1 and TRBJ2-1 gives the whole variable domain KAGVTQTPRYLIKTRGQQVTLSCSPISGHRSVSWYQQTPGQGLQFLFEYFSETQRNKGNFPGRFSGRQFSNSRSEMNVSTLELGDSALYLCASSLYNEQFFGPGTRLTVL.

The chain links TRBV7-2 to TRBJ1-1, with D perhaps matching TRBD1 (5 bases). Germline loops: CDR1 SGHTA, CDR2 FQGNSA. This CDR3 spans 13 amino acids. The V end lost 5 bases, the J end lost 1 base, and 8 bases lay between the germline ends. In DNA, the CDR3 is TGTGCCAGCAGCCGACAGACGAACACTGAAGCTTTCTTT. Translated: CASSRQTNTEAFF.

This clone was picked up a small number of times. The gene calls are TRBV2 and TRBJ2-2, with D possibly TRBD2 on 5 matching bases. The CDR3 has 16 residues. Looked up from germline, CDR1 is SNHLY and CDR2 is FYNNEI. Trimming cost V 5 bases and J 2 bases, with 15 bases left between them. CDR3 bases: TGTGCCAGCAGTCTCCTTCGGACGGGAAACACCGGGGAGCTGTTTTTT. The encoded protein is CASSLLRTGNTGELFF.

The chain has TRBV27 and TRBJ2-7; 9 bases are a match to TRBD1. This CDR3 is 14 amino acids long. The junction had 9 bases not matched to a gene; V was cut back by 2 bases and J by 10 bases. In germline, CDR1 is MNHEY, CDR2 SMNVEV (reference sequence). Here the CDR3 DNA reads TGTGCCAGCAGTTTAGCCGGGACAGGGTCAAAACAGTACTTC. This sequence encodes CASSLAGTGSKQYF.

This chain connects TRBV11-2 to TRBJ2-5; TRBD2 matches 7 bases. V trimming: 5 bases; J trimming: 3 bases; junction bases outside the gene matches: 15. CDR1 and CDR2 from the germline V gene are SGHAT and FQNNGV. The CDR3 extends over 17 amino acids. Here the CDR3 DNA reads TGTGCCAGCAGCCCTCAGTCAGCGGGTGCGGGAGAAGAGACCCAGTACTTC. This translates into CASSPQSAGAGEETQYF.

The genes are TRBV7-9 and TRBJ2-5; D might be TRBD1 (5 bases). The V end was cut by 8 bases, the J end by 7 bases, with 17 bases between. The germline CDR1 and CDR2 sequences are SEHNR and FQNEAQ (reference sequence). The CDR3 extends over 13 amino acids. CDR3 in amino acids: CASRSRDVGTQYF. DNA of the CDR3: TGTGCCAGCCGCTCCAGGGATGTTGGGACCCAGTACTTC.

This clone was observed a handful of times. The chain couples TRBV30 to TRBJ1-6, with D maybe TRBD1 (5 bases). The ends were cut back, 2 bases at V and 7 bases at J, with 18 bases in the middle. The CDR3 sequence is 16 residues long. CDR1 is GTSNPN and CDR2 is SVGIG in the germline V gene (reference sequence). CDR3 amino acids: CAWSRPAQATNSPLHF. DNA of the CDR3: TGTGCCTGGAGTCGGCCCGCACAGGCTACAAATTCACCCCTCCACTTT.

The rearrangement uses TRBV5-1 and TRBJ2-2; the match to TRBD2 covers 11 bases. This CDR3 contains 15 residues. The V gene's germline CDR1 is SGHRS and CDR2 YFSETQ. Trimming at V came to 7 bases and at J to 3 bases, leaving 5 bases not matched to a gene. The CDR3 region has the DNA TGCGCCAGCGATGGGACTAGCGGAGACACCGGGGAGCTGTTTTTT. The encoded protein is CASDGTSGDTGELFF.

The CDR3 is CASSFRPSGSSGANVLTF. CDR3 in DNA: TGTGCCAGCAGTTTTCGTCCTAGCGGGAGTTCTGGGGCCAACGTCCTGACTTTC. This chain links TRBV28 with TRBJ2-6; the match to TRBD2 covers 10 bases. This CDR3 comprises 18 residues. Trimming cost V 3 bases and J 1 base; bases outside gene matches: 6. Per germline, CDR1 MDHEN and CDR2 SYDVKM.

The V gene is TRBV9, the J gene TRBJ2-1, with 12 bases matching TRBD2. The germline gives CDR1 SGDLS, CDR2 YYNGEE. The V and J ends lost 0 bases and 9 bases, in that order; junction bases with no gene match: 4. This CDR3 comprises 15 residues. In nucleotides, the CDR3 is TGTGCCAGCAGCGTAGGACTAGCGGGAGCCAGTGAGCAGTTCTTC. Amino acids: CASSVGLAGASEQFF.

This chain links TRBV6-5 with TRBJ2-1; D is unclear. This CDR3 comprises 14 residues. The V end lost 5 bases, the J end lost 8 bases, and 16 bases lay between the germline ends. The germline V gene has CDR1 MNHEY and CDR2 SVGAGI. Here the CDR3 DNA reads TGTGCCAGCAGTCCCCCCAGGCTCTGGGATGAGCAGTTCTTC. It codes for CASSPPRLWDEQFF.